This T cell receptor (beta chain) stems from a study of cytomegalovirus exposure and HLA in healthy donors. In the PCR, 60 Vbeta and 13 Jbeta primers were used. Method: immunoSEQ multiplex PCR; TCRdb's copy keeps in-frame clones and lacks some. The data contain under 250,000 clones, over 75% of them singletons. As to this clone: The antigen remains undetermined.

Study-level results: DRB1 had the most TCR associations and HLA-C the fewest, a later analysis found, with rates varying by HLA locus. Serostatus for CMV was the only available immune exposure information. The likely explanation for a cluster of highly shared sequence variants was sequencing artifact.

This CDR3 has 15 amino acids. V shed 3 bases and J 4 bases; nucleotides not matched to a gene: 6. Germline CDR1 and CDR2: SGHVS and FNYEAQ. J is TRBJ2-1 and V is TRBV7-6, with 7 bases identical to TRBD2. The sequence was obtained from a human donor in good health. The sample consisted of PBMCs. The CDR3 DNA is TGTGCCAGCAGCTTGTCTAGCGGCCCTTACAATGAGCAGTTCTTC. The encoded protein is CASSLSSGPYNEQFF.